The next 28 T cell receptor beta chains were all read from a single sample in a study of T cell repertoires in cytomegalovirus infection. TCRdb fed the reads into MiXCR, producing one record per CDR3 protein. The sample holds around 530,000 distinct CDR3 sequences, about a quarter seen once. The sample consisted of PBMCs. Receptor source: a human donor in good health (CMV status not recorded). Some clones in this sample may be carry-over from other donors' samples.

This clonotype was recorded many times. The chain's CDR3 is CASSFEGDQPQHF. The CDR3 region has the DNA TGTGCCAGCAGCTTTGAGGGGGATCAGCCCCAGCATTTT. The gene calls are TRBV7-9 and TRBJ1-5, with D possibly TRBD1 on 6 matching bases. The V and J ends lost 3 bases and 5 bases respectively, with 8 bases between them. There are 13 residues in the CDR3. CDR1 is SEHNR and CDR2 is FQNEAQ in the germline V gene (reference sequence).

The V call is TRBV12-3 or TRBV12-4, the J call TRBJ2-3; D is unclear. This CDR3 contains 13 residues. Deletions cut 7 bases from V and 5 bases from J, with 13 bases between. CDR3 coding DNA: TGTGCCAGCAATAGCCCCAGGAGAGATACGCAGTATTTT. Amino acid sequence: CASNSPRRDTQYF.

The rearrangement joins TRBV16 to TRBJ1-1, with D possibly TRBD1 on 6 matching bases. With 2 bases removed from V and 0 bases from J, the gap between germline ends came to 10 bases. Germline V gene lookup returns CDR1 KGHSY and CDR2 FQNENV. The CDR3 covers 15 residues. CDR3 sequence reads: CASSQTWGLNTEAFF. The CDR3 coding sequence is TGTGCCAGCAGCCAAACGTGGGGGCTGAACACTGAAGCTTTCTTT. Variable domain in full (rest from reference TRBV16 and TRBJ1-1): GEEVAQTPKHLVRGEGQKAKLYCAPIKGHSYVFWYQQVLKNEFKFLISFQNENVFDETGMPKERFSAKCLPNSPCSLEIQATKLEDSAVYFCASSQTWGLNTEAFFGQGTRLTVV.

This clonotype showed up just a few times. Here the CDR3 reads CAISELNQPQHF. The CDR3 DNA sequence: TGTGCCATCAGTGAGCTGAATCAGCCCCAGCATTTT. The V and J genes are TRBV10-3 and TRBJ1-5, with D uncertain. Germline V gene sequence: CDR1 ENHRY, CDR2 SYGVKD. The CDR3 contains 12 residues. V lost 2 bases and J 4 bases, leaving 3 bases between the germline ends.

This chain uses TRBV5-3 with TRBJ2-5; TRBD2 agrees at 10 bases. TRBV5-3 is labeled an ORF, and its function is uncertain. Losses at the gene ends were 8 bases for V and 4 bases for J; bases not matched to a gene: 8. The CDR3 runs 14 residues. The CDR3: CASSIAGGPETQYF. CDR3 DNA: TGTGCCAGTTCTATAGCGGGAGGCCCAGAGACCCAGTACTTC.

This rearrangement joins TRBV7-6 to TRBJ2-1; 7 positions match TRBD2. With 3 bases clipped from V and 8 bases from J, the junction kept 10 bases outside the gene matches. CDR3 length equals 15 residues. Germline V gives CDR1 SGHVS, CDR2 FNYEAQ. Written as DNA, the CDR3 is TGTGCCAGCAGCTTCGTGCGGGAGAAGCACGATGAGCAGTTCTTC. Protein sequence: CASSFVREKHDEQFF.

At least ten counts were recorded for this clonotype. This chain joins TRBV7-3 and TRBJ1-1, with D perhaps TRBD1 (5 bases). With 5 bases removed from V and 0 bases from J, the gap between germline ends came to 13 bases. Germline CDR1 is SGHTA and CDR2 is FQGTGA. This CDR3 contains 15 residues. The CDR3 loop is CASSPGQLMNTEAFF. The CDR3 bases are TGTGCCAGCAGCCCAGGACAACTAATGAACACTGAAGCTTTCTTT.

The count of this clonotype is one. V and J are TRBV27 and TRBJ1-5, with a possible D match to TRBD1 (5 bases). The V end lost 3 bases, the J end lost 6 bases, and 12 bases lay between the germline ends. From germline, CDR1 is MNHEY and CDR2 SMNVEV (reference sequence). This CDR3 spans 14 amino acids. CDR3 region: CASSFSGFGQPQHF. The DNA of the CDR3 is TGTGCCAGCAGTTTTTCAGGGTTCGGTCAGCCCCAGCATTTT.

V and J are TRBV19 and TRBJ2-1; 13 positions match TRBD2. The CDR3 consists of 18 residues. The germline V gene encodes CDR1 LNHDA and CDR2 SQIVND (reference sequence). Germline trimming cut 6 bases from V and 0 bases from J; bases unmatched to any gene: 8. The CDR3 protein is CASRGGTSGTFSYNEQFF. In DNA form, the CDR3 reads TGTGCCAGTAGGGGAGGGACTAGCGGGACCTTCTCCTACAATGAGCAGTTCTTC.

The genes are TRBV5-1 and TRBJ2-2; TRBD1 matches at 10 bases. This CDR3 has 15 residues. Germline V CDR1 and CDR2: SGHRS, YFSETQ. V dropped 4 bases and J dropped 9; count of bases not matched to a gene: 9. CDR3 sequence (DNA): TGCGCCAGCAGCCGTCCCGGGACAGGGGCCAGGGAGCTGTTTTTT. This gives the protein CASSRPGTGARELFF.

There are a few counts of this clonotype. This chain connects TRBV12-5 to TRBJ1-4; D not certain. This CDR3 spans 12 amino acids. CDR1 is LGHNT and CDR2 is FRNRAP in the germline V gene. The V end was cut by 1 base, the J end by 14 bases, with 11 bases between. The CDR3, as DNA: TGTGCTAGTGGTTTGGGCGGGAGGCTTCTGTTTTTT. Translated: CASGLGGRLLFF.

The chain links TRBV12-3 or TRBV12-4 to TRBJ1-2, with no clear D. Trimming removed 3 bases from V and 3 bases from J, with 11 bases in between. The CDR3 length is 14 residues. CDR3 loop: CASSFVGNDYGYTF. The CDR3 nucleotides read TGTGCCAGCAGTTTTGTAGGGAACGACTATGGCTACACCTTC.

This clonotype was counted between two and nine times. The chain joins TRBV27 to TRBJ2-3, with a tentative D call TRBD2 (6 bases). The germline V gene has CDR1 MNHEY and CDR2 SMNVEV (reference sequence). V lost 7 bases and J lost 2, with 19 bases in between. This CDR3 is built from 16 residues. This CDR3 is CASIPLTGAPTDTQYF. In nucleotides, the CDR3 is TGTGCCAGCATTCCCCTTACGGGAGCCCCCACAGATACGCAGTATTTT.

The rearrangement links TRBV29-1 to TRBJ1-1, with 11 bases lining up with TRBD1. V shed 6 bases and J 2 bases; nucleotides not matched to a gene: 14. Germline CDR1 SQVTM, CDR2 ANQGSEA. The CDR3 covers 17 residues. The DNA of the CDR3 is TGCAGCGTCGAGAAAAGGGACAGGGGGACGGTAAACACTGAAGCTTTCTTT. Protein: CSVEKRDRGTVNTEAFF.

This rearrangement joins TRBV7-6 to TRBJ2-1; D possibly corresponds to TRBD1 (6 bases). CDR3 length: 14 residues. Looked up from germline, CDR1 is SGHVS and CDR2 is FNYEAQ. V lost 0 bases and J lost 10, with 13 bases in between. The CDR3 loop is CASSLARQATEQFF. The CDR3 coding sequence is TGTGCCAGCAGCTTAGCCAGACAGGCGACAGAGCAGTTCTTC.

V and J are TRBV3-1 and TRBJ2-1, with TRBD2 matching over 7 bases. From germline, CDR1 is LGHDT and CDR2 YNNKEL (reference sequence). V lost 4 bases and J lost 6; bases outside the gene matches: 12. The CDR3 is 16 residues long. The CDR3 DNA follows: TGTGCCAGCAGCCCCACCATAGCGGGTACAGGCAATGAGCAGTTCTTC. Translating it yields CASSPTIAGTGNEQFF.

This rearrangement joins TRBV20-1 to TRBJ1-3; no reliable D call. CDR1 is DFQATT, CDR2 SNEGSKA, per germline (reference sequence). CDR3 length equals 15 residues. The V and J ends lost 5 bases and 0 bases respectively, with 14 bases between them. The CDR3 region is CSARDQSSSGNTIYF. Here the CDR3 DNA reads TGCAGTGCTCGGGATCAGTCAAGCTCTGGAAACACCATATATTTT.

This clonotype was seen a handful of times. The V call is TRBV19, the J call TRBJ2-2, with D possibly matching TRBD2 (7 bases). Germline loops: CDR1 LNHDA, CDR2 SQIVND (reference sequence). V lost 9 bases, J lost 2 bases, and 16 bases lay in between. The CDR3 runs to 15 residues. CDR3 region: CASTKGEGNTGELFF. The CDR3 DNA sequence: TGTGCCAGCACCAAGGGGGAGGGAAACACCGGGGAGCTGTTTTTT.

In its sample, this clonotype was seen once. V is TRBV6-1 and J is TRBJ2-1, with a possible D match to TRBD2 (6 bases). This CDR3 spans 19 amino acids. V gave up 4 bases and J gave up 1 base, with 23 bases separating them. CDR1 is MNHNS and CDR2 is SASEGT in the germline V gene. CDR3 loop: CASSGRNVRRAMSYNEQFF. Written as DNA, the CDR3 is TGTGCCAGCAGTGGAAGGAACGTGCGGAGGGCCATGTCCTACAATGAGCAGTTCTTC.

V and J are TRBV30 and TRBJ2-1; 7 bases agree with TRBD2. The V and J ends lost 2 bases and 10 bases, in that order; junction bases with no gene match: 17. Germline V CDR1 and CDR2: GTSNPN, SVGIG (reference sequence). The CDR3 contains 16 residues. This CDR3 is CAWSPSRAPTGGEQFF. CDR3 in DNA: TGTGCCTGGAGTCCCTCTCGGGCCCCCACCGGGGGGGAGCAGTTCTTC.

There are a few counts of this clonotype. The chain is built from TRBV6-2 or TRBV6-3 and TRBJ2-7; D might be TRBD1 (7 bases). The CDR3 length is 13 residues. The germline V and J ends were trimmed by 11 bases and 4 bases, with 18 bases remaining between them. Germline CDR1 is MNHEY and CDR2 is SVGEGT. CDR3 in amino acids: CAGRQGSGYEQYF. The CDR3 DNA is TGTGCCGGCCGACAGGGTAGCGGATACGAGCAGTACTTC.

This clonotype came up many times. This rearrangement joins TRBV19 to TRBJ2-1; TRBD2 aligns across 10 bases. CDR1 is LNHDA, CDR2 SQIVND, per germline (reference sequence). After removal of 3 bases from V and 9 bases from J, the junction contained 5 bases not matched to a gene. This CDR3 is built from 14 residues. Here the CDR3 DNA reads TGTGCCAGTAGTATTGCTAGCGGGAGAGGTGAGCAGTTCTTC. This gives the protein CASSIASGRGEQFF.

CDR3 sequence reads: CSTRTSGRETQYF. The CDR3 DNA sequence: TGCAGCACCCGGACTAGCGGGAGGGAGACCCAGTACTTC. The gene calls are TRBV29-1 and TRBJ2-5; the match to TRBD2 covers 14 bases. The V segment lost 8 bases and the J segment 5 bases; nucleotides outside the gene matches: 4. The CDR3 is 13 residues long. Germline V lookup: CDR1 SQVTM, CDR2 ANQGSEA. Based on the CDR3 plus reference TRBV29-1 and TRBJ2-5, the full variable domain is SAVISQKPSRDICQRGTSLTIQCQVDSQVTMMFWYRQQPGQSLTLIATANQGSEATYESGFVIDKFPISRPNLTFSTLTVSNMSPEDSSIYLCSTRTSGRETQYFGPGTRLLVL.

The chain uses TRBV12-3 or TRBV12-4 and TRBJ2-1; D not resolved. This CDR3 spans 14 amino acids. V shed 4 bases and J shed 0 bases, with 7 bases lying between them. The CDR3 region has the DNA TGTGCCAGCAGTTCCCCCGGCTCCTACAATGAGCAGTTCTTC. It specifies CASSSPGSYNEQFF.

The chain is built from TRBV7-9 and TRBJ2-3; D unclear. This CDR3 comprises 14 residues. Germline CDR1 is SEHNR and CDR2 is FQNEAQ (reference sequence). The ends were cut back, 3 bases at V and 5 bases at J, with 12 bases in the middle. The CDR3 sequence is CASSFSSSGDTQYF. In nucleotides, the CDR3 is TGTGCCAGCAGCTTCTCAAGTTCGGGAGATACGCAGTATTTT.

V usage is TRBV6-1 and J usage is TRBJ2-7; a weak D match, TRBD2 (5 bases). The CDR3 runs 13 residues. Germline V lookup: CDR1 MNHNS, CDR2 SASEGT. V was trimmed by 9 bases and J by 2 bases, leaving 14 bases between them. The CDR3: CASKTEGAYEQYF. Written as DNA, the CDR3 is TGTGCCAGTAAAACCGAGGGCGCCTACGAGCAGTACTTC.

This chain links TRBV10-3 with TRBJ1-4, with D perhaps matching TRBD1 (5 bases). Germline assignment: CDR1 ENHRY and CDR2 SYGVKD. The CDR3 length is 14 residues. Trimming left V 6 bases short and J 3 bases short, with 11 bases between. CDR3 in DNA: TGTGCCATCAGAGGTGGGGGATCTAATGAAAAACTGTTTTTT. This encodes CAIRGGGSNEKLFF.

The V gene is TRBV6-5, the J gene TRBJ2-2; D remains ambiguous. Germline V gene data show CDR1 as MNHEY and CDR2 as SVGAGI. The CDR3 spans 13 residues. V was clipped by 6 bases and J by 4 bases, with 9 bases between them. As DNA, the CDR3 is TGTGCCAGCAGCTCTCTTATCACCGGGGAGCTGTTTTTT. Its translation is CASSSLITGELFF.